This entry features one T cell receptor (beta chain) sequence. Its specific antigen is unknown. Qualities for individual bases were not recorded, and no much larger clone is one base off. Counted from cysteine to phenylalanine, this CDR3 has 15 amino acids. Only the CDR3 part of the read is kept: 45 bases, read in frame from the first base. V has 3 bases trimmed and J has 8 bases trimmed; junction bases matching no gene number 8. The germline V gene supplies CDR1 MDHEN and CDR2 SYDVKM. What the time point label conveys for this sample: progressive disease on ibrutinib. For TCR beta library preparation, about 2 micrograms of genomic DNA were isolated from cryopreserved PBMCs. Longitudinal blood samples from CLL patients on ibrutinib monotherapy were analyzed using high-throughput TCR beta sequencing. The patients took part in an open-label, single-center phase 2 trial of ibrutinib monotherapy. The data are from a study of cytotoxic CD8 clonotypes in ibrutinib-treated CLL (dated by TCRdb to the early 2020s). Background on the whole study: The cohort included some 14 treatment-naive and 11 to 12 relapsed/refractory patients; around 18 were IGHV unmutated. Every remission and progressive disease sample was obtained while ibrutinib was still being received by the patients. Response samples were taken after a median of 12 months on treatment, ranging from roughly 6 to 36 months. Responses were partial in 24 patients and complete in 2; after median around 68 months follow-up, roughly 14 stayed in remission and about twelve progressed. Cryopreserved peripheral blood mononuclear cells were obtained before treatment, at response, and at either sustained remission or disease progression. Of the approximately 91 people in the trial, about two dozen had longitudinal samples available. Samples averaged approximately 260,000 productive templates and about 94,000 productive rearrangements. Here is what the overall study found, with its caveats: At baseline, clonality was higher than in age-matched healthy donors and showed a strong correlation with circulating CD8+ T-cell counts. Sampling times were not matched between patients in sustained remission and patients whose disease was progressing, and lymph node repertoires were not examined. Clonality rose at ibrutinib response, remained stable during sustained remission, and dropped back toward baseline at progression. Public clonotypes were rare and either contracted or stayed stable during treatment, and the rise in clonality at ibrutinib response reflected the expansion of private clonotypes.

A MiSeq instrument was used for deep resolution sequencing, which targeted depths ranging from 1 in 1 million up to 1 in 200,000 T cells, with coverage averaging 10x for each clonotype. The immunoSEQ hsTCRB Kit was used to generate the TCR beta libraries. The authors' pipeline ran thus. Data were analyzed with ImmunoSEQ Data Assistant and ImmunoSEQ Analyzer, with V, D and J genes assigned per IMGT definitions. Clonality, which ranges from 0 to 1, was calculated by subtracting the normalized Shannon entropy of productive rearrangement frequencies from one. Public clonotype analysis was restricted to overrepresented clonotypes comprising at least 0.05% of each patient's repertoire. Around 14 repertoires from age-matched healthy donors, obtained from immuneACCESS, served as clonality controls. Sourced from immuneACCESS, this table was stored by TCRdb with only in-frame sequences that have V and J called. A share of the clones is absent; for the studies checked, an unresolved V gene accounts for under half, and the remainder has no known explanation. V, J and clone size reflect that table, while D and trimming were determined from the DNA. The sample table contains fewer than 300,000 clones; only one count was recorded for roughly 76% of them. About 5.3% of the sample is in the top ten clones.

The chain is made from TRBV28 and TRBJ2-1, with 9 bases in between that match TRBD1. This sample comprised PBMCs, obtained at disease progression, from a patient treated with ibrutinib. The receptor was isolated from a human donor with chronic lymphocytic leukemia. In nucleotide form, the sequence is TGTGCCAGCAGTTTTCCGGGACAGGGTAACGATGAGCAGTTCTTC. This translates into CASSFPGQGNDEQFF.